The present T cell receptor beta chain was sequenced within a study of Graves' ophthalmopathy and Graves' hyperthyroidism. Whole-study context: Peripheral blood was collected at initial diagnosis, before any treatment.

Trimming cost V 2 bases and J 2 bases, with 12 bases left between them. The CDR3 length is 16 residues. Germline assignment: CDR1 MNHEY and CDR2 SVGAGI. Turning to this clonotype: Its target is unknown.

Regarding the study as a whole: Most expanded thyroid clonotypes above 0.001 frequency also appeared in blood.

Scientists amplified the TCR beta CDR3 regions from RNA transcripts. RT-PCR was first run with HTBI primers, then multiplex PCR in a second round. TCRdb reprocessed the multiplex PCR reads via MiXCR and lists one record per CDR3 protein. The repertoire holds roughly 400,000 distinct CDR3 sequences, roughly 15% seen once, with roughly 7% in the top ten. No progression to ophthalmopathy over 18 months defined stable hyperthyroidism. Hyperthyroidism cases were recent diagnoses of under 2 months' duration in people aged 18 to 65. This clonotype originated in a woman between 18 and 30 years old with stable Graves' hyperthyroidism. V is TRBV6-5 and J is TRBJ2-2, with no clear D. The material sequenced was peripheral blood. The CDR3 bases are TGTGCCAGCAGTTACGTGAGACGGACCAACACCGGGGAGCTGTTTTTT. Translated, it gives CASSYVRRTNTGELFF.